This entry lists 29 T cell receptor beta chains sequenced from one sample in a study of cytotoxic CD8 clonotypes in ibrutinib-treated CLL. Profiling relied on immunoSEQ multiplex PCR, and the TCRdb table lists in-frame clones only, not all of them. Of roughly 330,000 clones in the sample, around 66% were seen once. Sequencing used PBMCs, obtained after 36 months of ibrutinib treatment. The receptor set was obtained from a human donor with chronic lymphocytic leukemia.

V gene TRBV18 combines with J gene TRBJ2-7; D is undetermined. The CDR3 runs 15 residues. In germline, CDR1 is KGHSH, CDR2 LQKENI. The ends were cut back, 2 bases at V and 1 base at J, with 12 bases in the middle. CDR3 sequence (DNA): TGTGCCAGCTCACCATGGCGTCAGGAGTCCTACGAGCAGTACTTC. Its protein is CASSPWRQESYEQYF.

The V gene is TRBV15, the J gene TRBJ1-2; 7 bases agree with TRBD1. The CDR3 is made up of 17 amino acids. V gave up 1 base and J gave up 4 bases; unmatched junction bases: 12. Germline CDR1 and CDR2: LNHNV and YYDKDF (reference sequence). CDR3 residues: CATSRVRELQGLYGYTF. The CDR3 region has the DNA TGTGCCACCAGCAGAGTCCGAGAGTTACAGGGGCTCTATGGCTACACCTTC.

J is TRBJ2-5 and V is TRBV6-5; 8 bases align to TRBD2. Germline loops: CDR1 MNHEY, CDR2 SVGAGI. The CDR3 is 15 amino acids. V lost 2 bases and J lost 3; bases outside the gene matches: 5. The DNA of the CDR3 is TGTGCCAGCAGTTACAGTCTTAGCGGGGAAGAGACCCAGTACTTC. The encoded protein is CASSYSLSGEETQYF.

This chain uses TRBV10-3 with TRBJ2-3, with D maybe TRBD2 (6 bases). The ends were cut back, 11 bases at V and 2 bases at J, with 20 bases in the middle. Germline loops: CDR1 ENHRY, CDR2 SYGVKD. The CDR3 covers 15 residues. CDR3 protein: CAVGGGGVYTDTQYF. In nucleotides, the CDR3 is TGTGCCGTGGGAGGTGGAGGGGTATACACAGATACGCAGTATTTT.

V and J are TRBV7-9 and TRBJ1-2; D is unclear. Germline V gene lookup returns CDR1 SEHNR and CDR2 FQNEAQ (reference sequence). The CDR3 spans 12 residues. Trimming took off 5 bases at V and 8 bases at J, with 12 bases between the two ends. The CDR3 loop reads CASSRTSLGYTF. The CDR3 coding sequence is TGTGCCAGCAGCCGGACTAGCTTAGGCTACACCTTC.

This chain connects TRBV28 to TRBJ2-3; 15 positions agree with TRBD2. With 3 bases clipped from V and 8 bases from J, the junction kept 6 bases outside the gene matches. Germline CDR1 and CDR2: MDHEN and SYDVKM. The CDR3 consists of 16 residues. For the CDR3, the DNA is TGTGCCAGCAGTTTCCCAGGACTAGCGGGAGGGGGTACGCAGTATTTT. This gives the protein CASSFPGLAGGGTQYF.

This sequence joins TRBV19 and TRBJ2-3; D is uncertain. Between the trimmed V and J ends, which lost 3 bases and 0 bases, there was a span of 10 bases. CDR3 size: 15 residues. Germline V gives CDR1 LNHDA, CDR2 SQIVND (reference sequence). This CDR3 reads CASSIGVRSTDTQYF. CDR3 in DNA: TGTGCCAGTAGTATTGGAGTCAGGAGCACAGATACGCAGTATTTT.

This clone was found once. The rearrangement links TRBV29-1 to TRBJ2-7, with 7 bases matching TRBD1. Germline CDR1 SQVTM, CDR2 ANQGSEA. V dropped 7 bases and J dropped 1; count of bases not matched to a gene: 7. The CDR3 loop spans 13 amino acids. The CDR3 coding sequence is TGCAGCGCCACGACAGGGATTTCCTACGAGCAGTACTTC. Translating gives CSATTGISYEQYF.

The chain joins TRBV9 to TRBJ1-6, with 7 bases that match TRBD1. The ends lost 3 bases at V and 13 bases at J; junction bases unmatched: 10. From germline, CDR1 is SGDLS and CDR2 YYNGEE. This CDR3 contains 14 residues. The CDR3 DNA follows: TGTGCCAGCAGCGGTAACAGGGGAGAGTGGCCCCTCCACTTT. Protein: CASSGNRGEWPLHF. The complete variable domain, with remaining parts taken from reference TRBV9 and TRBJ1-6, reads DSGVTQTPKHLITATGQRVTLRCSPRSGDLSVYWYQQSLDQGLQFLIQYYNGEERAKGNILERFSAQQFPDLHSELNLSSLELGDSALYFCASSGNRGEWPLHFGNGTRLTVT.

The V gene is TRBV7-8, the J gene TRBJ2-3, with 9 nucleotides matching TRBD1. The CDR3 spans 17 residues. The J segment lost 2 bases and the V segment lost 5 bases, leaving 11 bases of the junction unmatched. In germline, CDR1 is SGHVS, CDR2 FQNEAQ. The DNA for the CDR3 is TGTGCCAGCAGCCAGCCTACAGGGGGCATAATCACAGATACGCAGTATTTT. Protein sequence: CASSQPTGGIITDTQYF. The complete variable domain, with remaining parts taken from reference TRBV7-8 and TRBJ2-3, reads GAGVSQSPRYKVAKRGQDVALRCDPISGHVSLFWYQQALGQGPEFLTYFQNEAQLDKSGLPSDRFFAERPEGSVSTLKIQRTQQEDSAVYLCASSQPTGGIITDTQYFGPGTRLTVL.

This clone was seen a single time. The chain has TRBV2 and TRBJ1-2; D perhaps matches TRBD1 (6 bases). Germline values: CDR1 SNHLY, CDR2 FYNNEI. Trimming cost V 10 bases and J 5 bases, with 14 bases left between them. This CDR3 region has 12 residues. The CDR3 DNA is TGTGCCAACAAAACAGGGCTTTATGGCTACACCTTC. This gives the protein CANKTGLYGYTF.

This chain joins TRBV28 and TRBJ1-2, with D possibly matching TRBD1 (5 bases). Germline V lookup: CDR1 MDHEN, CDR2 SYDVKM. V gave up 4 bases and J gave up 4 bases, with 16 bases separating them. The CDR3 runs to 15 residues. The CDR3 spells CASSSRRDHLYGYTF. The CDR3 DNA sequence: TGTGCCAGCAGTTCGCGCCGGGACCACCTCTATGGCTACACCTTC.

This clone has more than one count but fewer than ten. V is TRBV4-1 and J is TRBJ2-7; D may be TRBD1 (5 bases). This CDR3 is 15 amino acids long. Deletions cut 0 bases from V and 2 bases from J, with 11 bases between. Per the germline V gene, CDR1 is MGHRA and CDR2 is YSYEKL. The CDR3 region is CASSQEGLFTYEQYF. In DNA, the CDR3 is TGCGCCAGCAGCCAAGAGGGGCTCTTTACCTACGAGCAGTACTTC.

The chain links TRBV5-4 to TRBJ2-7; 12 nucleotides line up with TRBD1. Germline values: CDR1 SGHNT, CDR2 YYREEE (reference sequence). Trimming at V came to 4 bases and at J to 6 bases, leaving 8 bases not matched to a gene. The CDR3 runs 15 residues. Written as DNA, the CDR3 is TGTGCCAGCAGCGTTGGGGGACAGGGGGCTCGCGAGCAGTACTTC. Translated: CASSVGGQGAREQYF.

CDR3 amino acids: CASSLNFGRDKVYF. Here the CDR3 DNA reads TGTGCCAGCAGCTTAAATTTTGGGCGGGACAAGGTATACTTC. The chain combines TRBV11-2 with TRBJ2-7; D assignment may be TRBD1 or TRBD2 (6 bases each). Trimming shortened V by 2 bases and J by 13 bases, and 21 bases separated the two germline ends. This CDR3 spans 14 amino acids. CDR1 and CDR2 from the germline V gene are SGHAT and FQNNGV. The full variable domain, in which reference TRBV11-2 and TRBJ2-7 provide the parts outside the CDR3, is EAGVAQSPRYKIIEKRQSVAFWCNPISGHATLYWYQQILGQGPKLLIQFQNNGVVDDSQLPKDRFSAERLKGVDSTLKIQPAKLEDSAVYLCASSLNFGRDKVYFGPGTRLTVT.

Only a few counts were recorded for this clone. The chain carries TRBV4-1 and TRBJ1-5; possible D gene TRBD1, 6 bases. There are 15 residues in the CDR3. Trimming left V 0 bases short and J 6 bases short, with 12 bases between. From germline, CDR1 is MGHRA and CDR2 YSYEKL. CDR3 DNA sequence: TGCGCCAGCAGCCAAGATGGGGGGGGCGGTCAGCCCCAGCATTTT. Protein product: CASSQDGGGGQPQHF.

Concerning this clone itself: The sample contains more than one DNA sequence encoding this CDR3. The DNA of the CDR3 is TGTGCCAGTAGTATCGGCACTGAAGCTTTCTTT. Residues: CASSIGTEAFF. V gene TRBV19 combines with J gene TRBJ1-1, with no clear D. The CDR3 length is 11 residues. Per germline, CDR1 LNHDA and CDR2 SQIVND (reference sequence). V lost 3 bases and J 4 bases, leaving 3 bases between the germline ends.

The DNA for the CDR3 is TGTGCCAGCTACCCCCTTAGCGGGAAGCTCTACGAGCAGTACTTC. It yields the protein CASYPLSGKLYEQYF. The gene calls are TRBV28 and TRBJ2-7; 8 bases line up with TRBD2. CDR3 length equals 15 residues. CDR1 and CDR2 (germline): MDHEN, SYDVKM. V dropped 8 bases and J dropped 3; count of bases not matched to a gene: 12.

The chain joins TRBV29-1 to TRBJ2-1, with D uncertain. Germline V gene sequence: CDR1 SQVTM, CDR2 ANQGSEA. The CDR3 consists of 12 residues. V gave up 4 bases and J gave up 3 bases, with 7 bases separating them. Here the CDR3 reads CSVAIRYNEQFF. The CDR3 bases are TGCAGCGTTGCAATTCGCTACAATGAGCAGTTCTTC.

The chain links TRBV29-1 to TRBJ2-5, with D possibly TRBD2 on 6 matching bases. Trimming removed 6 bases at V and 0 bases at J, with 20 bases between. The CDR3 sequence is 16 residues long. Germline V lookup: CDR1 SQVTM, CDR2 ANQGSEA. The CDR3 sequence is CSVRGKAAEHQETQYF. The CDR3 DNA reads as TGCAGCGTACGGGGGAAGGCGGCAGAACACCAAGAGACCCAGTACTTC.

This chain joins TRBV5-1 and TRBJ2-5, with TRBD2 as a possible D gene (6 bases). The CDR3 is 17 amino acids. V was pared by 4 bases and J by 1 base, with 20 bases between. Germline V CDR1 and CDR2: SGHRS, YFSETQ. CDR3 protein: CASSPHGSGDPQETQYF. The CDR3 DNA reads TGCGCCAGCAGCCCACACGGTAGCGGAGACCCCCAAGAGACCCAGTACTTC.

The chain couples TRBV11-2 to TRBJ2-5; 7 bases fit TRBD2. The CDR3 is 16 amino acids. CDR1 is SGHAT and CDR2 is FQNNGV in the germline V gene. The junction had 7 bases not matched to a gene; V was cut back by 2 bases and J by 1 base. Written as DNA, the CDR3 is TGTGCCAGCAGCTTACGGAACGGGAGGACCCAAGAGACCCAGTACTTC. Amino acid sequence: CASSLRNGRTQETQYF.

The chain employs TRBV13 and TRBJ1-2, with 7 bases fitting TRBD1. The V segment lost 5 bases and the J segment 2 bases; nucleotides outside the gene matches: 5. This CDR3 is built from 14 residues. Germline CDR1 and CDR2: PRHDT and FYEKMQ (reference sequence). Here the CDR3 DNA reads TGTGCCAGCAGCCTCAGGGGGACCAACTATGGCTACACCTTC. Encoded protein: CASSLRGTNYGYTF. Supplemented by reference TRBV13 and TRBJ1-2, the full variable domain reads AAGVIQSPRHLIKEKRETATLKCYPIPRHDTVYWYQQGPGQDPQFLISFYEKMQSDKGSIPDRFSAQQFSDYHSELNMSSLELGDSALYFCASSLRGTNYGYTFGSGTRLTVV.

The chain couples TRBV15 to TRBJ1-1, with D possibly TRBD1 on 5 matching bases. Trimming removed 8 bases from V and 11 bases from J, with 18 bases in between. The CDR3 extends over 12 amino acids. CDR1 is LNHNV, CDR2 YYDKDF, per germline (reference sequence). CDR3 nucleotides: TGTGCCACCGTTCGGCAAGGCAGGGCGGCTTTCTTT. This gives the protein CATVRQGRAAFF.

The chain carries TRBV7-8 and TRBJ1-1; D might be TRBD1 (5 bases). Trimming shortened V by 5 bases and J by 3 bases, and 16 bases separated the two germline ends. The V gene's germline CDR1 is SGHVS and CDR2 FQNEAQ. The length of the CDR3 is 15 residues. The CDR3 region has the DNA TGTGCCAGCAGCCCCCGGGGGGGGTTGTACACTGAAGCTTTCTTT. Its translation is CASSPRGGLYTEAFF.

The J gene is TRBJ2-7, the V gene TRBV6-6; D is ambiguous. The CDR3 runs 14 residues. V lost 0 bases and J lost 3, with 9 bases in between. Germline V gene data show CDR1 as MNHNY and CDR2 as SVGAGI (reference sequence). In DNA form, the CDR3 reads TGTGCCAGCAGTTACTCGATGACTGACTACGAGCAGTACTTC. Its protein product is CASSYSMTDYEQYF.

The chain combines TRBV19 with TRBJ1-1, with 12 nucleotides matching TRBD1. Germline V gene sequence: CDR1 LNHDA, CDR2 SQIVND (reference sequence). This CDR3 is 16 amino acids long. V shed 7 bases, J shed 3 bases, and the junction held 9 bases outside the gene matches. The CDR3 nucleotides are TGTGCCAGTACTTCCGGGACAGGGGGCCTGTACACTGAAGCTTTCTTT. Translated, it gives CASTSGTGGLYTEAFF.

This clone was seen just once. The chain recombines TRBV19 with TRBJ2-1, with D tentatively TRBD1 (6 bases). Trimming shortened V by 2 bases and J by 0 bases, and 20 bases separated the two germline ends. CDR3 length: 19 residues. Germline V gene lookup returns CDR1 LNHDA and CDR2 SQIVND (reference sequence). DNA of the CDR3: TGTGCCAGTAGTATAAGGGGGTTTGACAGGACGAGCTCCTACAATGAGCAGTTCTTC. Translating it yields CASSIRGFDRTSSYNEQFF.

The chain recombines TRBV2 with TRBJ2-2; the match to TRBD1 covers 12 bases. Germline-derived CDR1 and CDR2 are SNHLY and FYNNEI. The trim removed 6 bases at V and 4 bases at J, leaving 12 bases unmatched. The CDR3 covers 18 residues. CDR3 protein: CASRITPPGQGATGELFF. In DNA, the CDR3 is TGTGCCAGCAGAATTACTCCCCCGGGACAGGGGGCCACCGGGGAGCTGTTTTTT. Complete variable domain (other parts from reference TRBV2 and TRBJ2-2): EPEVTQTPSHQVTQMGQEVILRCVPISNHLYFYWYRQILGQKVEFLVSFYNNEISEKSEIFDDQFSVERPDGSNFTLKIRSTKLEDSAMYFCASRITPPGQGATGELFFGEGSRLTVL.